This T cell receptor (beta chain) was retrieved from a study of T cells in Graves' hyperthyroidism and ophthalmopathy (dated by TCRdb to between 2018 and 2021). Notes on the research overall: Peripheral blood was sampled at the time of initial diagnosis, prior to any treatment. An independent validation cohort of some 18 hyperthyroidism patients and approximately 17 patients who later progressed to ophthalmopathy tested prospective prediction of ophthalmopathy. The paper describes TCR Vbeta CDR3 sequencing of 140 or so peripheral blood samples, made up of 40 to 45 ophthalmopathy patients, some 76 hyperthyroidism patients and roughly 17 progressor patients. In addition, the study compared T-cell repertoires in thyroid tissue and in blood from a handful of Graves' hyperthyroidism patients. After sampling, hyperthyroidism patients received methimazole starting at 30 mg daily, and ophthalmopathy patients received high-dose intravenous methylprednisolone. The 75 to 100 discovery patients were divided at random into training and test sets in a 7:3 ratio. To identify TCR V-J signatures that set the groups apart, the researchers used a discovery cohort of 100 patients, made up of approximately 43 with Graves' ophthalmopathy and 55 to 65 with stable Graves' hyperthyroidism. Points the paper makes about the study in general: Blood samples also contained most of the expanded thyroid clonotypes (frequency above 0.001), which suggests that blood repertoires may reflect thyroid immune responses. During validation, the model predicted progression to ophthalmopathy a median of roughly 7.1 months ahead of onset, with more than 60% sensitivity and 72.22% specificity. Ophthalmopathy was separated from stable hyperthyroidism by a 13 V-J signature model, with roughly 88% sensitivity and 81% to 82% specificity obtained in cross-validation and 80%/75% obtained in testing. No statistical method was used to set the sample size in advance, and investigators knew the group allocation.

Amplification of TCR beta CDR3 regions was carried out from RNA transcripts. The TCR CDR3 was subjected to a first round of RT-PCR using the HTBI primer set and the Qiagen OneStep RT-PCR kit. A second multiplex PCR round built the libraries, followed by size selection and purification. Sequencing of the libraries was done on an Illumina HiSeq2000 using paired-end 100 bp reads. The paper's processing steps were these. SOAPnuke was used to process the raw data, throwing out any read that contained adapters or uncalled bases, had a mean Phred below 15, or lacked an exact constant-primer or identifier match. COPE v1.2.5 was used to merge high-quality paired reads, and clonotypes were defined as unique nucleotide sequences. Clonotypes were aligned to IMGT TRBV, TRBD and TRBJ reference segments using MiTCR v1.1. The analysis was restricted to V-J combinations with a frequency above 0.0001, which together covered roughly 99% of the repertoires. A TCS score was defined as the ratio of F50 (clonal expansion) to E x V (chaos), with BLOSUM62-based TCRdist applied between CDR3 peptides within each V-J. Welch's t-statistics and random forest reduced 500 to 650 V-J features to 13, which were used in a naive Bayes classifier (R e1071). TCRdb redid the processing of the public reads, applying fastp at Q25 and MiXCR, and retained in-frame beta chains. Entries are consolidated by CDR3 protein sequence, retaining the most common genes and DNA. TCRdb's processing, not the authors' own work, is the source of the V and J calls. The sample has 690,000 or so distinct CDR3 sequences on record, roughly a sixth of them singletons. Over 15% of the sample lies in the top ten.

The germline V gene (reference sequence) yields DFQATT for CDR1 and SNEGSKA for CDR2. The CDR3 starts with the cysteine, ends with the phenylalanine, and has 16 residues. Only the CDR3 DNA is retained, 48 bases long and in frame from the first base. Clipping removes 6 bases from V and 1 base from J, with 10 as the unmatched junction base count. Hyperthyroidism patients were aged 18 to 65 years and newly diagnosed, with disease duration of less than 2 months. Any patient with an uncontrolled infection, another autoimmune disease, pregnancy or lactation was excluded. Clinical symptoms, serum thyroxine and TRAb, thyroid ultrasound, and orbital computed tomography formed the basis for the diagnoses. Blood from progressor patients was drawn when they were first diagnosed with hyperthyroidism, before any ophthalmopathy symptoms appeared. Ficoll-Paque density gradient centrifugation was used to isolate PBMCs from under 11 ml of fresh peripheral blood. Progressor patients were initially diagnosed with Graves' hyperthyroidism and developed ophthalmopathy during follow-up. Total RNA was extracted using Trizol reagent, and RNA quality was assessed on an Agilent 2100 Bioanalyzer.

This clonotype showed up many times. Its antigen specificity is not known. Base qualities are not recorded, but no much larger clone differs from it by a single base. The source is a woman between 45 and 65 years old with Graves' hyperthyroidism that later progressed to Graves' ophthalmopathy. The sequence links TRBV20-1 to TRBJ2-7; TRBD1 lines up with 12 middle nucleotides. The specimen was blood. This receptor has the CDR3 CSAATWGQGASYEQYF. The nucleotide sequence is given as TGCAGTGCCGCCACCTGGGGACAGGGGGCGTCCTACGAGCAGTACTTC.